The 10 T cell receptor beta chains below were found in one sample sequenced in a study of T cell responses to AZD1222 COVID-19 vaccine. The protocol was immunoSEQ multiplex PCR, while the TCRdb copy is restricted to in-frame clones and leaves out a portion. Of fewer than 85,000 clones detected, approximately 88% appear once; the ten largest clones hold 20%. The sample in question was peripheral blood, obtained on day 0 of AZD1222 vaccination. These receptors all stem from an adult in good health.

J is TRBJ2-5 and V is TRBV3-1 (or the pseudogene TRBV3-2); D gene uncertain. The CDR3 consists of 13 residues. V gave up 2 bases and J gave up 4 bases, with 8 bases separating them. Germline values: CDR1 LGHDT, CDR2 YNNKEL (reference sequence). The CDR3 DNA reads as TGTGCCAGCAGCCAACCGGGTTCAGAGACCCAGTACTTC. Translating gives CASSQPGSETQYF.

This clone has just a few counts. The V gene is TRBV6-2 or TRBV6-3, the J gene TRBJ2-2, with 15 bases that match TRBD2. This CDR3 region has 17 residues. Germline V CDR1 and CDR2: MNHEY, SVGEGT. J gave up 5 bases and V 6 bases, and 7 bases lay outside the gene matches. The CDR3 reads CASSRTSGGVKTGELFF. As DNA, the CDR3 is TGTGCCAGCAGCAGGACTAGCGGGGGGGTGAAAACCGGGGAGCTGTTTTTT.

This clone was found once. This chain's CDR3 is CASSLNPSPEETQYF. CDR3 DNA sequence: TGTGCCAGCAGCTTAAACCCATCCCCGGAAGAGACCCAGTACTTC. The chain employs TRBV11-2 and TRBJ2-5; no firm D call. The CDR3 runs to 15 residues. Trimming stripped 2 bases from V and 3 bases from J, with 13 bases between. The germline gives CDR1 SGHAT, CDR2 FQNNGV.

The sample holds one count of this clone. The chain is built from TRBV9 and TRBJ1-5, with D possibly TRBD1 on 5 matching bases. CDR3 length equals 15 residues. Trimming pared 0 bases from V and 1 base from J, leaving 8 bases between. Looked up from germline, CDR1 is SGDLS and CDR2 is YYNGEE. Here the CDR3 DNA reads TGTGCCAGCAGCGTAGCGGGACTGAGCAATCAGCCCCAGCATTTT. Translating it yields CASSVAGLSNQPQHF.

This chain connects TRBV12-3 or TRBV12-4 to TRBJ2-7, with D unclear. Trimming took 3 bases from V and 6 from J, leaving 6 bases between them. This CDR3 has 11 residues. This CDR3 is CASSLSSEQYF. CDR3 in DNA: TGTGCCAGCAGTTTGTCCAGCGAGCAGTACTTC.

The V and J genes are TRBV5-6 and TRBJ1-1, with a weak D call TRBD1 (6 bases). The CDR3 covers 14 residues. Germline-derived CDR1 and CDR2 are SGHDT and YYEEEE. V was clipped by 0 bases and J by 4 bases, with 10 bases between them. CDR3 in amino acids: CASSLVAGATEAFF. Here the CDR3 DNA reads TGTGCCAGCAGCTTGGTAGCAGGGGCCACTGAAGCTTTCTTT. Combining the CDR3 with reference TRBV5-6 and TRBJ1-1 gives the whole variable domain DAGVTQSPTHLIKTRGQQVTLRCSPKSGHDTVSWYQQALGQGPQFIFQYYEEEERQRGNFPDRFSGHQFPNYSSELNVNALLLGDSALYLCASSLVAGATEAFFGQGTRLTVV.

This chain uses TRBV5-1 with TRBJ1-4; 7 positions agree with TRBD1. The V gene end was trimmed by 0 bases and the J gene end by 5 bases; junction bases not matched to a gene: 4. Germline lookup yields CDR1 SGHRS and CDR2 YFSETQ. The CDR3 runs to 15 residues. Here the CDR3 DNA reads TGCGCCAGCAGCTTGGGACAGGGATGGAATGAAAAACTGTTTTTT. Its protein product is CASSLGQGWNEKLFF.

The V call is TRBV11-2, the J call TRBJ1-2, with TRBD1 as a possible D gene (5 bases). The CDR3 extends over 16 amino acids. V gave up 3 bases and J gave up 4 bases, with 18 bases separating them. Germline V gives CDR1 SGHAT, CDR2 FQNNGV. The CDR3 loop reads CASSFPLVGEGYGYTF. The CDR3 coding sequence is TGTGCCAGCAGCTTCCCTTTGGTGGGGGAGGGCTATGGCTACACCTTC. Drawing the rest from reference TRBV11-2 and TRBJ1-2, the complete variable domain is EAGVAQSPRYKIIEKRQSVAFWCNPISGHATLYWYQQILGQGPKLLIQFQNNGVVDDSQLPKDRFSAERLKGVDSTLKIQPAKLEDSAVYLCASSFPLVGEGYGYTFGSGTRLTVV.

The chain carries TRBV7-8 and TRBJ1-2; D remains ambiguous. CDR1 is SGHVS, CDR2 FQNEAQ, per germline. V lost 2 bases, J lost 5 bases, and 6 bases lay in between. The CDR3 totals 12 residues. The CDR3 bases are TGTGCCAGCAGCTTAACTGGGTATGGCTACACCTTC. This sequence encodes CASSLTGYGYTF.

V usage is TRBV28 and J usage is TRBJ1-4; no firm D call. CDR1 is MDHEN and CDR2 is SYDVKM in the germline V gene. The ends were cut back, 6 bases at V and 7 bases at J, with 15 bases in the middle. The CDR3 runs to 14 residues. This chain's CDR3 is CASRGGWVTEKLFF. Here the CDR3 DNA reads TGTGCCAGCAGAGGCGGATGGGTGACTGAAAAACTGTTTTTT.